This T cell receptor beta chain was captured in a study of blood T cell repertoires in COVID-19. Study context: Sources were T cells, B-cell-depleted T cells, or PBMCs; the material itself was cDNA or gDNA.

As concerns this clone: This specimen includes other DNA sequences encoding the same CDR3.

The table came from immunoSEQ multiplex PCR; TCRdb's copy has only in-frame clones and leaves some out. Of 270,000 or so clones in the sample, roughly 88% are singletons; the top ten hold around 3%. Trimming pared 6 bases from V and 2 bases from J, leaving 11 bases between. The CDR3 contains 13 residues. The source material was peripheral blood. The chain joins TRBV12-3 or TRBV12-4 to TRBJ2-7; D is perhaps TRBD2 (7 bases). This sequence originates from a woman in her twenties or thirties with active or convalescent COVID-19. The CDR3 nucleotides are TGTGCCAGCAGCCTCGGGGGGCCCTACGAGCAGTACTTC. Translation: CASSLGGPYEQYF.